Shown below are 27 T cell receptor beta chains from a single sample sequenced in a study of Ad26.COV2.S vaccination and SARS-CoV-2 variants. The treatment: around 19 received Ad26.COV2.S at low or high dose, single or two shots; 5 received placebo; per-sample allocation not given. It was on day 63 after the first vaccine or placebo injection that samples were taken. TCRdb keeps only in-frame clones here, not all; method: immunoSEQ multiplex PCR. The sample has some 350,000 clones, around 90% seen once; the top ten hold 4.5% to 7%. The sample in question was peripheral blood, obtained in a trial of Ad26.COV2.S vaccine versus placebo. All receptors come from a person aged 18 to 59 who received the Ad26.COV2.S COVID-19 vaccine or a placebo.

This CDR3 is CASSRGAYSNQPQHF. The CDR3 coding sequence is TGTGCCAGTAGCCGAGGGGCTTATAGCAATCAGCCCCAGCATTTT. The rearrangement joins TRBV19 to TRBJ1-5; a weak D match, TRBD1 (5 bases). V was pared by 6 bases and J by 0 bases, with 12 bases between. The CDR3 extends over 15 amino acids. Germline assignment: CDR1 LNHDA and CDR2 SQIVND (reference sequence).

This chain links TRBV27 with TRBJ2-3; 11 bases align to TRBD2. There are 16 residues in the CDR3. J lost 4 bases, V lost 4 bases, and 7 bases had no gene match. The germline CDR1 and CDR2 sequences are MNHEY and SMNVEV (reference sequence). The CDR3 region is CASSSQTSGDSDTQYF. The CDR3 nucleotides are TGTGCCAGCAGTTCCCAGACTAGCGGGGATTCAGATACGCAGTATTTT.

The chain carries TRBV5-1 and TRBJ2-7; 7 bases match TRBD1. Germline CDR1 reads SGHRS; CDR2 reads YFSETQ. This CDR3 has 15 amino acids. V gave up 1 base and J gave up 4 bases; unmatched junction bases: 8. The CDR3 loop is CASSLLQGMLYEQYF. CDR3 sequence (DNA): TGCGCCAGCAGCTTGTTACAGGGGATGTTGTACGAGCAGTACTTC. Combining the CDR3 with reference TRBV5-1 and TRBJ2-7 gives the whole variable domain KAGVTQTPRYLIKTRGQQVTLSCSPISGHRSVSWYQQTPGQGLQFLFEYFSETQRNKGNFPGRFSGRQFSNSRSEMNVSTLELGDSALYLCASSLLQGMLYEQYFGPGTRLTVT.

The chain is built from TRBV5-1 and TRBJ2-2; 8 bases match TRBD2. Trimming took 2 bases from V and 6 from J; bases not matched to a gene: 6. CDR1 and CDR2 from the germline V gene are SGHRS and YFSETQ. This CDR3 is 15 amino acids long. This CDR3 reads CASSFSGEMAGELFF. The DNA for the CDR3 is TGCGCCAGCAGCTTTAGCGGGGAGATGGCCGGGGAGCTGTTTTTT.

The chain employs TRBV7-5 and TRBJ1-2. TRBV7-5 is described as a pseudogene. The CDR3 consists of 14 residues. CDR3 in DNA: TGTGCCAGAAGCCCAGATGGCAGGGAGTATGGCTACACCTTC. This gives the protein CARSPDGREYGYTF.

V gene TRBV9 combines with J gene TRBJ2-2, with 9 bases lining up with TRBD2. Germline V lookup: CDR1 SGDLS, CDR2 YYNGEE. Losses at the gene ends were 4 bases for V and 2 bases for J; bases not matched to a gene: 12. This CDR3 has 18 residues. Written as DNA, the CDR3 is TGTGCCAGCAGCCCAAGCCGGCTAGCGGGGAGCAACACCGGGGAGCTGTTTTTT. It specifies CASSPSRLAGSNTGELFF.

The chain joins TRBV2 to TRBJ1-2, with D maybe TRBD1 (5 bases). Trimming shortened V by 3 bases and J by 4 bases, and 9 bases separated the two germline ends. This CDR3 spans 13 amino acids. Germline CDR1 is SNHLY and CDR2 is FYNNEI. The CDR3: CASSDEGPYGYTF. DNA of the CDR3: TGTGCCAGCAGTGACGAGGGACCCTATGGCTACACCTTC.

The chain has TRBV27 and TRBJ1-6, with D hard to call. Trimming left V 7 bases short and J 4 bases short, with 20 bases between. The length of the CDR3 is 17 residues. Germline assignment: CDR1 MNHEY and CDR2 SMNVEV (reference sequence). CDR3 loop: CASTQRPSSQYNSPLHF. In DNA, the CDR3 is TGTGCCAGCACCCAACGTCCGTCTTCACAGTATAATTCACCCCTCCACTTT.

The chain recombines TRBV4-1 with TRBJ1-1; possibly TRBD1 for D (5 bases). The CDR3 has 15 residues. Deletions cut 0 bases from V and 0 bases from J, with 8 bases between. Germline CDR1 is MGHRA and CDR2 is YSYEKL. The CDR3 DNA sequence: TGCGCCAGCAGCCAAGAGCGGGGGATGAACACTGAAGCTTTCTTT. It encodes CASSQERGMNTEAFF.

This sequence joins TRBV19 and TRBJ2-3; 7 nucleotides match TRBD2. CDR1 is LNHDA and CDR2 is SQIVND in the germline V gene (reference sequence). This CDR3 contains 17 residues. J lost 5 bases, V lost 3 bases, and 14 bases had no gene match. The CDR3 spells CASSILGLAEAGDTQYF. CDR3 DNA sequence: TGTGCCAGTAGTATTCTGGGGCTAGCGGAGGCGGGAGATACGCAGTATTTT.

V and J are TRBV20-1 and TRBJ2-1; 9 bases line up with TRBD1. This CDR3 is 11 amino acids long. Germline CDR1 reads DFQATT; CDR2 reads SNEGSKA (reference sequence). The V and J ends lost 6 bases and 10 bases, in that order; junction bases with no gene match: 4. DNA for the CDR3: TGCAGTGCGGGGACAGGGATCGAGCAGTTCTTC. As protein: CSAGTGIEQFF.

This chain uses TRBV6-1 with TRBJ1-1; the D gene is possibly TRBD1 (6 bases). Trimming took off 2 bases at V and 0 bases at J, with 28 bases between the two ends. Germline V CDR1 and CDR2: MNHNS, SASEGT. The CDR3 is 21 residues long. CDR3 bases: TGTGCCAGCAGTGAATCCCAGGGGCGGTTCCCATCCCTCGGGATGAACACTGAAGCTTTCTTT. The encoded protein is CASSESQGRFPSLGMNTEAFF.

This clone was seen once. The CDR3 nucleotides are TGCGCCAGCAGCCCAAATTGGGAAGATACGCAGTATTTT. Translated, it gives CASSPNWEDTQYF. This rearrangement joins TRBV4-3 to TRBJ2-3; no clear D gene. Germline values: CDR1 LGHNA, CDR2 YSLEER. This CDR3 comprises 13 residues. Trimming removed 4 bases at V and 5 bases at J, with 10 bases between.

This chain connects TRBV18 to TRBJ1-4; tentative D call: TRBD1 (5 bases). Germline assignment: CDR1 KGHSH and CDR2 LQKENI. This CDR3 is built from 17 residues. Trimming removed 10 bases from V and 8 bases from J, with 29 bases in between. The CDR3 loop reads CAISSKRQTRASEKLFF. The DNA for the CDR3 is TGTGCCATTAGTTCGAAAAGACAGACCCGAGCGAGCGAAAAACTGTTTTTT.

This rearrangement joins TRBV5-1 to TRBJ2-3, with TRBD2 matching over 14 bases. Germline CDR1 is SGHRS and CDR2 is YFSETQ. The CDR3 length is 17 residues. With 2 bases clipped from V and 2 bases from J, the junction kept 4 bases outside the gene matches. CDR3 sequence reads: CASSFGTSGGDTDTQYF. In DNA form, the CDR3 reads TGCGCCAGCAGCTTTGGGACTAGCGGGGGAGACACAGATACGCAGTATTTT.

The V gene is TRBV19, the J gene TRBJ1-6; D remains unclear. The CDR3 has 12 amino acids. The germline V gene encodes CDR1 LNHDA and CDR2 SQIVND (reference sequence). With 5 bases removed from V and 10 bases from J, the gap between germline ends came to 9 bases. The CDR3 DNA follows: TGTGCCAGTAGTGACGCTATCTCACCCCTCCACTTT. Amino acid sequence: CASSDAISPLHF.

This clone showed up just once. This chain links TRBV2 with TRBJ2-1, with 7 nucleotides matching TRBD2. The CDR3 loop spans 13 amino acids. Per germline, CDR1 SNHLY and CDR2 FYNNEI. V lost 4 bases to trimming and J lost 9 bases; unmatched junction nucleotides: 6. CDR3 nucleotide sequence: TGTGCCAGCAGTGTGCGGGAGTCTGGTGAGCAGTTCTTC. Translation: CASSVRESGEQFF.

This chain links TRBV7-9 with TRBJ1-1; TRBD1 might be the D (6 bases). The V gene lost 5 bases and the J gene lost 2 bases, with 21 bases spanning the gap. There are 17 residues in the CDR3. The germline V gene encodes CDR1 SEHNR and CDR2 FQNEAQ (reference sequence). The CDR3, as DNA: TGTGCCAGCAGCCGAAAGAATCGGGGGACATACAACACTGAAGCTTTCTTT. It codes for CASSRKNRGTYNTEAFF. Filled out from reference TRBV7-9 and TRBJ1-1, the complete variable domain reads DTGVSQNPRHKITKRGQNVTFRCDPISEHNRLYWYRQTLGQGPEFLTYFQNEAQLEKSRLLSDRFSAERPKGSFSTLEIQRTEQGDSAMYLCASSRKNRGTYNTEAFFGQGTRLTVV.

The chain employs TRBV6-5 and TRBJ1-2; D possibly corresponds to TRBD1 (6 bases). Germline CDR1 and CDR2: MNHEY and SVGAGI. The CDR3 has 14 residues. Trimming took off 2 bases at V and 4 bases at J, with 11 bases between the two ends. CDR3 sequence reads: CASSYGGAGYGYTF. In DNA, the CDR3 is TGTGCCAGCAGTTACGGGGGCGCCGGCTATGGCTACACCTTC.

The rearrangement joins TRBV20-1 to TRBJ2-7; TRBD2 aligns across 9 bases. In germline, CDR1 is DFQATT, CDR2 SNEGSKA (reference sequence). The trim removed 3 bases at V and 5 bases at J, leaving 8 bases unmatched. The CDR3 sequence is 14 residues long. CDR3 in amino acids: CSASRASGAHEQYF. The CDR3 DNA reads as TGCAGTGCTAGTCGGGCTAGCGGGGCCCACGAGCAGTACTTC.

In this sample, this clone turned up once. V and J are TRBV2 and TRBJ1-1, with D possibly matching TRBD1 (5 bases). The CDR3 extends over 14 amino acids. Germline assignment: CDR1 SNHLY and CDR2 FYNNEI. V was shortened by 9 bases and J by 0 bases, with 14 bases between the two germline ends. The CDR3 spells CARAPWGMNTEAFF. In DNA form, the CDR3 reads TGTGCCAGGGCGCCCTGGGGGATGAACACTGAAGCTTTCTTT.

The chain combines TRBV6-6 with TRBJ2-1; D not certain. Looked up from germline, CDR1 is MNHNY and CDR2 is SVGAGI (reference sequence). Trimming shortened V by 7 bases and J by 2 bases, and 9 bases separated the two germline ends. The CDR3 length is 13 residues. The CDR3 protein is CASNPAAYNEQFF. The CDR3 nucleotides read TGTGCCAGCAATCCTGCGGCCTACAATGAGCAGTTCTTC.

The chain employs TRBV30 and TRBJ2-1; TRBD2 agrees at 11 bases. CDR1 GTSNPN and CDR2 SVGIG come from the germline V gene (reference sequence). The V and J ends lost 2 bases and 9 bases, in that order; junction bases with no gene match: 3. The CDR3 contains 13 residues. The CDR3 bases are TGTGCCTGGAGTTTAGCGGGAGGGTCTGAGCAGTTCTTC. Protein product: CAWSLAGGSEQFF.

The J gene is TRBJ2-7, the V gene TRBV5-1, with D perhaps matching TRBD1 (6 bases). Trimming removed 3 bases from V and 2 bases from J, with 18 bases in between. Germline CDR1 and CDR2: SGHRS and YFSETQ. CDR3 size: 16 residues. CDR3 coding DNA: TGCGCCAGCAGCTCCTATCCCCAGGGGAAAGCCTACGAGCAGTACTTC. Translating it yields CASSSYPQGKAYEQYF.

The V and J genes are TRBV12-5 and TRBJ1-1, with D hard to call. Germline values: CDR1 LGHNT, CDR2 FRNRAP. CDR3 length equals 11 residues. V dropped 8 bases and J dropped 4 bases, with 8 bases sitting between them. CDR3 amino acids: CASKGTTEAFF. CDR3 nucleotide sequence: TGTGCTAGTAAGGGCACCACTGAAGCTTTCTTT. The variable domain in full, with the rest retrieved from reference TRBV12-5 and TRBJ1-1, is DARVTQTPRHKVTEMGQEVTMRCQPILGHNTVFWYRQTMMQGLELLAYFRNRAPLDDSGMPKDRFSAEMPDATLATLKIQPSEPRDSAVYFCASKGTTEAFFGQGTRLTVV.

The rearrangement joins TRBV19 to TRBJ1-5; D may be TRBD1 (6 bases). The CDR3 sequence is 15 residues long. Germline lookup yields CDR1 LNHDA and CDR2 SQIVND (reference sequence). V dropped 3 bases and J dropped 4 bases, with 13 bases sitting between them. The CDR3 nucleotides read TGTGCCAGTAGTATCAACAGGGAGGGAAATCAGCCCCAGCATTTT. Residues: CASSINREGNQPQHF.

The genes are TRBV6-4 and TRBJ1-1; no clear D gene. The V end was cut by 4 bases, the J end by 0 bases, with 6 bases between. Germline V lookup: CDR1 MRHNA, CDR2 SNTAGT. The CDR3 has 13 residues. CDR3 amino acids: CASSVGMNTEAFF. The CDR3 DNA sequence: TGTGCCAGCAGTGTGGGGATGAACACTGAAGCTTTCTTT.